The clone carrying this TCR beta chain appeared once. The antigen is not known. Germline CDR1 and CDR2: SGHTA and FQGNSA. CDR3 length: 14 residues. Trimming took 2 bases from V and 6 from J, leaving 12 bases between them. Assay: immunoSEQ multiplex PCR; the TCRdb copy retains only in-frame clones and omits some. Seen here are more than 1,000 clones, about 83% observed once, and the top ten hold nearly 5%. The sample is drawn from a study of chemoradiotherapy in HPV16-positive cancers. Whole-study results and caveats: During treatment, candidate HPV-specific clones and E7-related motifs expanded in tumor.

The clonotype comes from a human donor with HPV-associated anogenital cancer. Sequenced material: tumor tissue, taken from a patient who underwent chemoradiotherapy. The J gene is TRBJ2-3, the V gene TRBV7-2, with D hard to call. In DNA form, the CDR3 reads TGTGCCAGCAGCTTAATGCTACCGTCGGATACGCAGTATTTT. It yields the protein CASSLMLPSDTQYF.